This entry lists 17 T cell receptor beta chains sequenced from one sample in a study of shared clonotypes between healthy human individuals. This table comes from immunoSEQ multiplex PCR, and its TCRdb copy is limited to in-frame clones, with some not included. The table records 2,500,000 or so clones, 85% to 95% of them present only once. Sequenced input: naive CD4+ T cells sorted from blood. Indicated subset: CD45RA+ positively selected. These receptors were taken from a man younger than 30 in good health.

CDR3 DNA: TGTGCCAGCAGTGAAATCGGGGTCGGGAGCGGGAGTCAGGGGACCCAGTACTTC. It specifies CASSEIGVGSGSQGTQYF. The chain has TRBV6-1 and TRBJ2-5, with TRBD2 identical over 8 bases. Germline lookup yields CDR1 MNHNS and CDR2 SASEGT. V gave up 2 bases and J gave up 7 bases; unmatched junction bases: 18. The CDR3 length is 18 residues.

V usage is TRBV6-6 and J usage is TRBJ1-4; D might be TRBD1 (5 bases). V gave up 9 bases and J gave up 3 bases, with 14 bases separating them. Per the germline V gene, CDR1 is MNHNY and CDR2 is SVGAGI (reference sequence). There are 14 residues in the CDR3. Here the CDR3 reads CASKTGGANEKLFF. The DNA for the CDR3 is TGTGCCAGTAAAACCGGGGGTGCTAATGAAAAACTGTTTTTT.

The rearrangement links TRBV30 to TRBJ2-3; a possible D gene is TRBD2 (5 bases). The CDR3 has 17 amino acids. The V and J ends lost 0 bases and 2 bases respectively, with 18 bases between them. CDR1 GTSNPN and CDR2 SVGIG come from the germline V gene (reference sequence). This CDR3 reads CAWSVGRGGEYTDTQYF. DNA for the CDR3: TGTGCCTGGAGTGTCGGGCGAGGAGGAGAGTACACAGATACGCAGTATTTT.

This chain uses TRBV4-2 with TRBJ2-1, with 9 bases lining up with TRBD2. Germline V gene data show CDR1 as LGHNA and CDR2 as YNFKEQ. The ends lost 1 base at V and 6 bases at J; junction bases unmatched: 7. This CDR3 spans 16 amino acids. Here the CDR3 reads CASSQVIAGGRNEQFF. As DNA, the CDR3 is TGTGCCAGCAGCCAAGTCATTGCGGGGGGGCGCAATGAGCAGTTCTTC.

Regarding this clone: Distinct nucleotide sequences in the sample also encode this CDR3. CDR3 nucleotide sequence: TGTGCCAGCAGTTTTAGCGGGGGTCTAGAGACCCAGTACTTC. Protein product: CASSFSGGLETQYF. The chain recombines TRBV28 with TRBJ2-5, with 9 nucleotides matching TRBD2. Germline assignment: CDR1 MDHEN and CDR2 SYDVKM. The V segment lost 3 bases and the J segment 4 bases; nucleotides outside the gene matches: 3. This CDR3 spans 14 amino acids. The entire variable domain, with the rest obtained from reference TRBV28 and TRBJ2-5, is as follows: DVKVTQSSRYLVKRTGEKVFLECVQDMDHENMFWYRQDPGLGLRLIYFSYDVKMKEKGDIPEGYSVSREKKERFSLILESASTNQTSMYLCASSFSGGLETQYFGPGTRLLVL.

The chain employs TRBV9 and TRBJ1-4; 7 bases are shared with TRBD1. This CDR3 is built from 15 residues. The germline gives CDR1 SGDLS, CDR2 YYNGEE. J gave up 8 bases and V 3 bases, and 10 bases lay outside the gene matches. CDR3 DNA: TGTGCCAGCAGCGCGACAGGGATGTTTAGGGAAAAACTGTTTTTT. Residues: CASSATGMFREKLFF.

This clone was detected once. The chain joins TRBV10-2 to TRBJ2-1, with 11 positions matching TRBD2. Trimming removed 6 bases from V and 5 bases from J; junction bases left unmatched: 12. CDR3 length: 17 amino acids. The germline V gene encodes CDR1 WSHSY and CDR2 SAAADI. CDR3 amino acids: CASSANALAGADNEQFF. The CDR3 DNA sequence: TGCGCCAGCAGCGCAAACGCACTAGCGGGGGCGGACAATGAGCAGTTCTTC.

The chain recombines TRBV4-2 with TRBJ2-7; TRBD1 matches 12 bases. The germline CDR1 and CDR2 sequences are LGHNA and YNFKEQ. CDR3 length equals 14 residues. Unmatched junction bases numbered 5, after V lost 4 bases and J lost 7 bases. CDR3 residues: CASSPGQGAEEQYF. As DNA, the CDR3 is TGTGCCAGCAGCCCGGGACAGGGGGCCGAGGAGCAGTACTTC.

This clone was found a few times. J is TRBJ1-1 and V is TRBV2, with unresolved D. The CDR3 contains 14 residues. The germline V gene has CDR1 SNHLY and CDR2 FYNNEI. Trimming took 0 bases from V and 7 from J, leaving 12 bases between them. The CDR3 is CASSEALGGYEAFF. For the CDR3, the DNA is TGTGCCAGCAGTGAAGCGCTGGGCGGATATGAAGCTTTCTTT.

The chain links TRBV6-4 to TRBJ1-2; unclear D gene. V lost 4 bases, J lost 4 bases, and 10 bases lay in between. CDR1 and CDR2 from the germline V gene are MRHNA and SNTAGT. The CDR3 is 13 amino acids. DNA of the CDR3: TGTGCCAGCAGTGCAATACCCTTCTATGGCTACACCTTC. Translation gives CASSAIPFYGYTF.

The CDR3 loop is CASRIGGLAGGPNTGELFF. CDR3 nucleotides: TGTGCCAGCAGGATTGGTGGACTAGCGGGGGGGCCGAACACCGGGGAGCTGTTTTTT. This chain links TRBV28 with TRBJ2-2, with TRBD2 matching over 15 bases. Germline CDR1 is MDHEN and CDR2 is SYDVKM. The J segment lost 0 bases and the V segment lost 6 bases, leaving 8 bases of the junction unmatched. The CDR3 is 19 amino acids.

The V and J genes are TRBV5-8 and TRBJ2-1, with a tentative D call TRBD1 (5 bases). This CDR3 comprises 15 residues. V shed 0 bases and J shed 0 bases, with 7 bases lying between them. Per germline, CDR1 SGHTS and CDR2 YDEGEE. The CDR3 sequence is CASSLGQSSYNEQFF. DNA for the CDR3: TGTGCCAGCAGCTTGGGACAGAGCTCCTACAATGAGCAGTTCTTC.

This chain joins TRBV4-1 and TRBJ2-3; 7 bases are shared with TRBD2. In germline, CDR1 is MGHRA, CDR2 YSYEKL. The CDR3 has 15 residues. The trim removed 4 bases at V and 4 bases at J, leaving 8 bases unmatched. The CDR3 spells CASSPQGGAADTQYF. DNA of the CDR3: TGCGCCAGCAGCCCCCAGGGAGGGGCGGCAGATACGCAGTATTTT.

V is TRBV28 and J is TRBJ1-6, with a possible D match to TRBD1 (5 bases). V shed 10 bases and J shed 2 bases, with 15 bases lying between them. The CDR3 has 15 residues. Germline CDR1 is MDHEN and CDR2 is SYDVKM. CDR3 amino acids: CATVSGGPYNSPLHF. In DNA form, the CDR3 reads TGTGCCACGGTGTCCGGGGGACCCTATAATTCACCCCTCCACTTT. The full variable domain, in which reference TRBV28 and TRBJ1-6 provide the parts outside the CDR3, is DVKVTQSSRYLVKRTGEKVFLECVQDMDHENMFWYRQDPGLGLRLIYFSYDVKMKEKGDIPEGYSVSREKKERFSLILESASTNQTSMYLCATVSGGPYNSPLHFGNGTRLTVT.

This chain connects TRBV5-4 to TRBJ2-1; weak D call: TRBD1 (5 bases). There are 15 residues in the CDR3. Germline V gene sequence: CDR1 SGHNT, CDR2 YYREEE (reference sequence). The V end lost 0 bases, the J end lost 2 bases, and 9 bases lay between the germline ends. The CDR3 is CASSLDGQTYNEQFF. CDR3 sequence (DNA): TGTGCCAGCAGCTTGGACGGACAAACCTACAATGAGCAGTTCTTC.

This chain's CDR3 is CASSVRLAGGGAQYF. CDR3 nucleotides: TGTGCCAGCAGCGTGCGACTAGCGGGGGGAGGTGCGCAGTATTTT. This sequence joins TRBV21-1 and TRBJ2-3; the table's D call, TRBD2, has no DNA check behind it. TRBV21-1 is a recognized pseudogene. The CDR3 is 15 amino acids.

V gene TRBV5-1 combines with J gene TRBJ2-1; 11 nucleotides agree with TRBD2. Germline-derived CDR1 and CDR2 are SGHRS and YFSETQ. V lost 4 bases to trimming and J lost 3 bases; unmatched junction nucleotides: 3. CDR3 size: 15 residues. CDR3 in DNA: TGCGCCAGCAGCGTTAGCGGGGGGGGCTACAATGAGCAGTTCTTC. It is translated as CASSVSGGGYNEQFF.